This T cell receptor (beta chain) was identified in a study of stem cell transplantation in POMP-related autoinflammatory disease. Study-level information: Before transplant, CD4+ T cells skewed naive and CD8+ proportions were low.

Turning to this clone: Its cognate antigen is unknown.

Assay used: immunoSEQ multiplex PCR; TCRdb lists only in-frame clones, some missing. The sample comprises roughly 68,000 clones, roughly 91% of which are singletons, and around 0.72% rests with the top ten. Prominent immunodeficiency with autoinflammation defined PRAID. Findings and limits, study-wide: Across all analyzed T-cell subsets, patients with PRAID tended toward reduced diversity and increased clonality. Unique TRB V-J gene pairings were limited in number in patients with PRAID.

Germline loops: CDR1 SGHRS, CDR2 YFSETQ. CDR3 size: 17 residues. Trimming cost V 4 bases and J 0 bases; bases outside gene matches: 5. This specimen was CD4+ T cells from PBMCs, taken after stem cell transplantation. V gene TRBV5-1 combines with J gene TRBJ2-3; TRBD2 matches 13 bases. This TCR came from a human patient with POMP-related autoinflammation and immune dysregulation (PRAID). Part of the T cell pool may stem from the graft donor. The CDR3 sequence is CASSATSGGLSTDTQYF. The CDR3 DNA follows: TGCGCCAGCAGCGCGACTAGCGGGGGGTTGAGCACAGATACGCAGTATTTT.